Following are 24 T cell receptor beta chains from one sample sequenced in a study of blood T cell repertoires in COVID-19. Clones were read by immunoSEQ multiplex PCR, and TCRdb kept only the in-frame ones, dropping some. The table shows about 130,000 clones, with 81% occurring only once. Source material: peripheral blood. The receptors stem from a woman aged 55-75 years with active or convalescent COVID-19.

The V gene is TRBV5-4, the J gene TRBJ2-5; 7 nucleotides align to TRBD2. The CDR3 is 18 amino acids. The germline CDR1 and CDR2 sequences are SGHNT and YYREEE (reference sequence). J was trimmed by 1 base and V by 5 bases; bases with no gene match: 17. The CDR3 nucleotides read TGTGCCAGCAGAAGTTCTAGTAGGCGGGGGACCCTCCAAGAGACCCAGTACTTC. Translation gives CASRSSSRRGTLQETQYF.

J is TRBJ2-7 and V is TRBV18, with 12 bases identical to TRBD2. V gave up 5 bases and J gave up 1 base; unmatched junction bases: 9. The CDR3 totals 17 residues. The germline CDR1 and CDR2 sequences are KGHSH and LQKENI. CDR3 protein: CASSSLTSGSLSYEQYF. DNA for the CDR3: TGTGCCAGCTCATCACTGACTAGCGGGAGCCTATCCTACGAGCAGTACTTC. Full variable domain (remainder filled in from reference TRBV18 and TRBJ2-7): NAGVMQNPRHLVRRRGQEARLRCSPMKGHSHVYWYRQLPEEGLKFMVYLQKENIIDESGMPKERFSAEFPKEGPSILRIQQVVRGDSAAYFCASSSLTSGSLSYEQYFGPGTRLTVT.

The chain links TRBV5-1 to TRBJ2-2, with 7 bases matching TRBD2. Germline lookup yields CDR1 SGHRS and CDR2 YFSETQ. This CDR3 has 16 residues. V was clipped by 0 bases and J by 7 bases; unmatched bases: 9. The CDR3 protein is CASSLEGGPLIGELFF. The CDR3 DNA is TGCGCCAGCAGCTTGGAGGGAGGGCCCTTGATCGGGGAGCTGTTTTTT.

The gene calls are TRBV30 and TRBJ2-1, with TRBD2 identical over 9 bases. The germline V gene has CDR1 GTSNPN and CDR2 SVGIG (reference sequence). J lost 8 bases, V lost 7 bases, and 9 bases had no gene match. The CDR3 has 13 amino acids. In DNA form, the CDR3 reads TGTGCCTCCGGGACTAGCTATTTCGATGAGCAGTTCTTC. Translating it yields CASGTSYFDEQFF.

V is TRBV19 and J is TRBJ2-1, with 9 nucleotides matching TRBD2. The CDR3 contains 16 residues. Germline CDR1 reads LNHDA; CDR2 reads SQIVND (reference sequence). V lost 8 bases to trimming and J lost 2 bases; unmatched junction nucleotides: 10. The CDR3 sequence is CASGESGRLTYNEQFF. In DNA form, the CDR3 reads TGTGCCAGTGGGGAAAGCGGGAGGCTTACCTACAATGAGCAGTTCTTC.

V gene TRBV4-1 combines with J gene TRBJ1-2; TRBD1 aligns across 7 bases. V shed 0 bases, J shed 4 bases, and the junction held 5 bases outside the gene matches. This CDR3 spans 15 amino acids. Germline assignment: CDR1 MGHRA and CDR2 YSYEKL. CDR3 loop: CASSQDDRAGYGYTF. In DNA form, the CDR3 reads TGCGCCAGCAGCCAAGATGACAGGGCGGGCTATGGCTACACCTTC.

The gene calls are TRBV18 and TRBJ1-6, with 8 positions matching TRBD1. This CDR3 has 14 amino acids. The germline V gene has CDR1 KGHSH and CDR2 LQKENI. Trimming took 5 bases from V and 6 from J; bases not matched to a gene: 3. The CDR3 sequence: CASSSDRGNSPLHF. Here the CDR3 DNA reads TGTGCCAGCTCATCCGACAGGGGTAATTCACCCCTCCACTTT.

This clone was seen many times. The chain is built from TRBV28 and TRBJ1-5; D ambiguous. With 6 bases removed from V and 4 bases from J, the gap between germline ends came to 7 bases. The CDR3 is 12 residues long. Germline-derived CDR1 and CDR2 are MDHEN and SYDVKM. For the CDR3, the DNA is TGTGCCAGCAGGCTTACTAATCAGCCCCAGCATTTT. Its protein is CASRLTNQPQHF.

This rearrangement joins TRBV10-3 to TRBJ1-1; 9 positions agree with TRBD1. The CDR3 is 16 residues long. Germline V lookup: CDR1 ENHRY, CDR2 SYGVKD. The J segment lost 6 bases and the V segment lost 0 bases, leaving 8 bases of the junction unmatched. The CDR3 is CAISESNRGPSAEAFF. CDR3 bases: TGTGCCATCAGTGAGTCCAACAGGGGGCCCTCAGCTGAAGCTTTCTTT.

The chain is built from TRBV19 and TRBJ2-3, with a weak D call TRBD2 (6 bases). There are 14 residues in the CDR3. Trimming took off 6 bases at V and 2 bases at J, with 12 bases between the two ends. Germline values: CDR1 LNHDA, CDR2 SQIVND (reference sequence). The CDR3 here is CASSYAGPTDTQYF. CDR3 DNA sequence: TGTGCCAGTAGCTACGCGGGGCCCACAGATACGCAGTATTTT.

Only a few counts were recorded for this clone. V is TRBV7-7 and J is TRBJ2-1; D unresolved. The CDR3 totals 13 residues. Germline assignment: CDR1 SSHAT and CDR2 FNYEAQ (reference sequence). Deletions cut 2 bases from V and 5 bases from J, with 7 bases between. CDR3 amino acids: CASSLTTNNEQFF. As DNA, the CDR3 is TGTGCCAGCAGCTTAACTACAAACAATGAGCAGTTCTTC.

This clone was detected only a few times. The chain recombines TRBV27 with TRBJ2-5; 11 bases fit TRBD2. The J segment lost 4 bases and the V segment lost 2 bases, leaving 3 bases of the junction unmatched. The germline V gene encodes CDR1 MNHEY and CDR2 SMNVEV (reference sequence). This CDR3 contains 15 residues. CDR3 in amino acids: CASSLIAGGLETQYF. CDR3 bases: TGTGCCAGCAGTTTAATAGCGGGAGGGCTAGAGACCCAGTACTTC.

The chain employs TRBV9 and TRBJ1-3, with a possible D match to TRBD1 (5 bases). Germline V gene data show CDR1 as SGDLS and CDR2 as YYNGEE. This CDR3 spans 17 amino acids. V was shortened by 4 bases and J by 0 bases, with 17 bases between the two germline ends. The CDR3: CASSFVGPQSSGNTIYF. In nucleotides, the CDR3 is TGTGCCAGCAGCTTCGTGGGGCCTCAGAGCTCTGGAAACACCATATATTTT.

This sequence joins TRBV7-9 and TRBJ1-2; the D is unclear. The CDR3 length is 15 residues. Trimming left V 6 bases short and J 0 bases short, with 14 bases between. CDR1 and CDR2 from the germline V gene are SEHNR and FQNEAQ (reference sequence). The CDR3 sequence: CASSLRVGANYGYTF. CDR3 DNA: TGTGCCAGCAGTCTACGGGTAGGAGCTAACTATGGCTACACCTTC.

CDR3 sequence: CASSSLIPPYEQYF. In DNA, the CDR3 is TGTGCCAGCAGTTCACTGATACCCCCTTACGAGCAGTACTTC. This chain links TRBV27 with TRBJ2-7; D remains ambiguous. This CDR3 comprises 14 residues. The germline V gene has CDR1 MNHEY and CDR2 SMNVEV (reference sequence). The ends were cut back, 4 bases at V and 4 bases at J, with 14 bases in the middle.

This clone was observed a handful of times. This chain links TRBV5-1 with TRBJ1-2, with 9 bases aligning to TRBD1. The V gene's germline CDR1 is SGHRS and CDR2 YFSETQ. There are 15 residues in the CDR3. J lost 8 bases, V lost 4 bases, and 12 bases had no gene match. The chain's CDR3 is CASSQGQGFLKGYTF. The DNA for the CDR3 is TGCGCCAGCAGCCAGGGACAGGGATTTTTGAAGGGCTACACCTTC.

CDR3 sequence (DNA): TGTGCCAGCAGAACGACAGGGGGCGCGGGGGGCTACACCTTC. This gives the protein CASRTTGGAGGYTF. The rearrangement links TRBV6-5 to TRBJ1-2, with 10 bases aligning to TRBD1. Germline V gene data show CDR1 as MNHEY and CDR2 as SVGAGI. The CDR3 sequence is 14 residues long. After removal of 6 bases from V and 8 bases from J, the junction contained 9 bases not matched to a gene.

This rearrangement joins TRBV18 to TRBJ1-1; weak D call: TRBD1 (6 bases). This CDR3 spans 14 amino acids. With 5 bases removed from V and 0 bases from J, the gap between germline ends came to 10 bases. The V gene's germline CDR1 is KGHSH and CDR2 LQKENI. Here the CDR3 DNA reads TGTGCCAGCTCATCCGGACAGCTGAACACTGAAGCTTTCTTT. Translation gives CASSSGQLNTEAFF. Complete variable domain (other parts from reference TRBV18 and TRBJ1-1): NAGVMQNPRHLVRRRGQEARLRCSPMKGHSHVYWYRQLPEEGLKFMVYLQKENIIDESGMPKERFSAEFPKEGPSILRIQQVVRGDSAAYFCASSSGQLNTEAFFGQGTRLTVV.

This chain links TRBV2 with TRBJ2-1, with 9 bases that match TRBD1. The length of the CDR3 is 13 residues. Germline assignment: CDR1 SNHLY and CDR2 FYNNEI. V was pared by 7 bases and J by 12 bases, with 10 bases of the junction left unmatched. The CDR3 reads CASTGTGGGGQFF. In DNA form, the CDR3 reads TGTGCCAGCACCGGAACAGGGGGCGGGGGGCAGTTCTTC.

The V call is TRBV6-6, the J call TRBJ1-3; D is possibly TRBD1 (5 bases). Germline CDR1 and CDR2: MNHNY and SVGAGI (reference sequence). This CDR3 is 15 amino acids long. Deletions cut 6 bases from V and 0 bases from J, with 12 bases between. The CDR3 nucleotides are TGTGCCAGCAGCCTATTAGGGGACTCTGGAAACACCATATATTTT. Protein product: CASSLLGDSGNTIYF.

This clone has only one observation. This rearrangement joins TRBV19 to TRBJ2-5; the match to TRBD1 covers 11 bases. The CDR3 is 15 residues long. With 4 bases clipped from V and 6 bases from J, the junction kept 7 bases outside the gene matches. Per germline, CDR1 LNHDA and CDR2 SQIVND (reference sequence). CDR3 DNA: TGTGCCAGTAGTAGGAGGACAGGGGGCGGAAAGACCCAGTACTTC. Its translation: CASSRRTGGGKTQYF.

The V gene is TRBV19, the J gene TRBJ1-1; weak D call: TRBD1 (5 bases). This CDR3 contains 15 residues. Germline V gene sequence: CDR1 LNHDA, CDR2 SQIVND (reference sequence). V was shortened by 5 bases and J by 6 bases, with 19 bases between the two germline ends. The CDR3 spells CASSGTGLRTAEAFF. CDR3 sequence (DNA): TGTGCCAGTAGTGGGACGGGACTGCGAACCGCTGAAGCTTTCTTT.

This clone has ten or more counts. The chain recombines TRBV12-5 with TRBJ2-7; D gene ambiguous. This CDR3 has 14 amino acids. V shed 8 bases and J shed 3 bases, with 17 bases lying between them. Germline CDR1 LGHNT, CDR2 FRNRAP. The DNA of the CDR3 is TGTGCTAGTCTTGAGAGAGTCCAAGACTACGAGCAGTACGTC. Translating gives CASLERVQDYEQYV.

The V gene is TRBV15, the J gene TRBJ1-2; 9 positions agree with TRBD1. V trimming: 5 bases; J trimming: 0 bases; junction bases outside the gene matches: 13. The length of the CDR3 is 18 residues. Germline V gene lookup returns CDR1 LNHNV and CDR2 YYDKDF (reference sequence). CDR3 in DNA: TGTGCCACCAGCCCCCAGGACAGGGGTAGAACTACTAACTATGGCTACACCTTC. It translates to CATSPQDRGRTTNYGYTF.